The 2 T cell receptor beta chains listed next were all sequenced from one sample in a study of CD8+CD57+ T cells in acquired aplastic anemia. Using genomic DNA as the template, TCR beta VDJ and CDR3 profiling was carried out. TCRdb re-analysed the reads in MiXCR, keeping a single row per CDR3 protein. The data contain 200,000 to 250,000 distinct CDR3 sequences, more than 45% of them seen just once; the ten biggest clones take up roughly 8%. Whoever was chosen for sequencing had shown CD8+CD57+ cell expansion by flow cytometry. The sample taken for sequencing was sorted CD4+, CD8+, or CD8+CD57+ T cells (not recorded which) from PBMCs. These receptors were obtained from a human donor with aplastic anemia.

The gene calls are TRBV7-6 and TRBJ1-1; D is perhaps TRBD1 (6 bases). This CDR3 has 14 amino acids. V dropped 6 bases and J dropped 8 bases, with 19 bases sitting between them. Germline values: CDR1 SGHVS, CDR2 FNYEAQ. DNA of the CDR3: TGTGCCAGCAGTTTAACACCAGGGGCCCTGGAAGCTTTCTTT. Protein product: CASSLTPGALEAFF.

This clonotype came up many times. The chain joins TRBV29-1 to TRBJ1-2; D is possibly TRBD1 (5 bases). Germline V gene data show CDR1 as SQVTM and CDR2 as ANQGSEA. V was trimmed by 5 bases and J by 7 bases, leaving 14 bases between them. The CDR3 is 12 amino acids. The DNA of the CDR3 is TGCAGCGTTCTCTCAGGGAGAGGTGGCTACACCTTC. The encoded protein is CSVLSGRGGYTF.